This T cell receptor (beta chain) was retrieved from a study of response to subunit inactivated influenza vaccine. This clonotype was counted a few times. The V gene lost 2 bases and the J gene lost 0 bases, with 20 bases spanning the gap. CDR3 length: 19 residues. Germline V gives CDR1 MNHEY, CDR2 SVGAGI. TCRdb re-analysed the RT-PCR reads in MiXCR, keeping a single row per CDR3 protein. The sample shows 500,000 to 600,000 distinct CDR3 sequences, about 10% of them seen only once. The sequencing here drew on PBMCs from blood, taken on the day of vaccination. V gene TRBV6-5 combines with J gene TRBJ1-5, with a possible D match to TRBD1 (5 bases). This TCR came from a man aged 45-65 years who received an inactivated influenza vaccine. CDR3 sequence reads: CASSYPNSRTNSSNQPQHF. The DNA for the CDR3 is TGTGCCAGCAGTTACCCCAACTCTAGGACAAACAGTAGCAATCAGCCCCAGCATTTT.